This TCR beta chain derives from a study of regulatory T cells in long-lasting Graves disease (dated by TCRdb to the early 2020s). Describing the broader study: Patients with newly diagnosed Graves' disease had been on antithyroid drugs for under 3 months. The study was conducted in China and was registered as a clinical trial. Patients with persistent Graves' disease were compared with patients with newly diagnosed Graves' disease using TCR sequencing and RNA sequencing of peripheral blood. TCR sequencing covered about 13 persistent and roughly 20 newly diagnosed Graves' disease patients, 33 samples in total.

The sample's time point, from its label and the paper: newly diagnosed GD, antithyroid drugs for less than 3 months. RNA was extracted from PBMCs in TRIzol for both TCR sequencing and RNA sequencing. Graves' disease was diagnosed according to American Thyroid Association guidelines. The patients came from an endocrinology department in Xi'an, China. From each patient, around 9 milliliters of peripheral blood was collected into an EDTA anticoagulant tube. PBMCs were isolated by Ficoll Paque Plus density gradient separation without further T cell sorting. An Agilent 2100 Bioanalyzer and agarose gel were used to check RNA quality, and a NanoDrop 2000 was used to measure RNA concentration. Preparation of the library involved multiplex PCR. This sample was sequenced with an Illumina HiSeq 4000. CDR3 regions were amplified by Arm-PCR with iRepertoire HTBI primers to construct TCR beta libraries. Before sequencing, the PCR products went through gel purification. For the original study's pipeline: Across samples, roughly 60 TRBV and over 11 TRBJ segments were identified and used for gene usage analysis of CDR3 amino acid clonotypes. Filtered high-quality paired reads were merged into contigs using COPE and FqMerger. Contigs were aligned with BLAST to IMGT TRBV, TRBD and TRBJ reference genes, and CDR3 was defined per IMGT. Highly expanded clones were defined as clonotypes with a frequency above 0.1%. Repertoire diversity was measured by Shannon entropy, and V-J evenness by the Gini coefficient. Public clonotypes were defined as clonotypes shared by more than one individual. The public reads were quality trimmed at Q25 with fastp and then assembled into clones with MiXCR by TCRdb, keeping productive beta chains. Every distinct CDR3 protein forms one entry, paired with its most common genes and DNA. TCRdb's processing, not the authors' own work, is the source of the V and J calls. The sample table lists some 250,000 distinct CDR3 sequences, 15% to 20% of them with a count of one. The ten largest clonotypes hold roughly a fifth of the sample.

Looking up the germline V gene yields CDR1 LGHNA and CDR2 YSLEER. V is reduced by 2 bases and J by 6 bases, leaving a spacing of 14 bases between them. CDR3 length: 15 amino acids, cysteine to phenylalanine. Only the CDR3 portion is preserved as DNA: 45 bases, with reading frame beginning at the first base. Many counts were recorded for this clonotype. Its target antigen remains unknown. No much larger clone is present one base from it, and per-base qualities are unavailable. Results the study describes overall, beyond this receptor: Persistent disease showed preferential use of TRBV28, TRBJ1-2 and TRBJ2-5, whereas newly diagnosed disease favored TRBV20-1 and TRBJ2-1. Because the primary lesion, thyroid tissue, could not be accessed, the study looked at peripheral blood alone. Compared with newly diagnosed patients, persistent Graves' disease patients had lower TCR Shannon entropy and fewer highly expanded clones, which suggests clonal expansion. More public clonotypes were shared among persistent patients (2,741) than among newly diagnosed patients (roughly 1,000). The small sample size was acknowledged by the authors as a limitation that may reduce accuracy. Sequencing and analysis were limited to the TCR beta chain.

The V and J genes are TRBV4-3 and TRBJ2-1, with no confidently assigned D gene. The sequence was collected from a female donor with Graves disease. This specimen consisted of peripheral blood mononuclear cells (PBMCs), obtained at new diagnosis, from a patient treated with antithyroid drugs. The encoded CDR3 is CASSQKRLVGNEQFF. The nucleotide sequence is TGCGCCAGCAGCCAAAAAAGGCTAGTCGGCAATGAGCAGTTCTTC.